This T cell receptor beta chain was sequenced for a study of cytomegalovirus exposure and HLA in healthy donors. About the research overall: Of all 400 or so donors who were genotyped, about 80% belonged to the Caucasian-associated ancestry cluster. Study-wide results and limits: Among TCR beta chains of equal frequency, HLA-associated ones were more clonally expanded in a later analysis. TCR beta chains numbering under 200 were designated cytomegalovirus-associated.

PCR was performed using 60 Vbeta and 13 Jbeta primers. Methods used by the authors: An analysis performed later counted 73 million or so unique TCR beta chains (roughly 11 million of them shared). Data came from immunoSEQ multiplex PCR; TCRdb stores just in-frame clones and leaves some out. That table gives V, J and clone size, and the DNA gave D and trimming. The sample carries 150,000 or so clones, approximately 80% recorded once. Remarks on this clone: The antigen is not known.

The receptor's source is a man aged 50-60 years in good health and CMV-seropositive. Sequencing was carried out using PBMCs.

Written as DNA, the CDR3 is TGTGCCAGCAGTCTAAGAGTAGATACGCAGTATTTT. The encoded protein is CASSLRVDTQYF. The chain recombines TRBV28 with TRBJ2-3; no clear D. Trimming shortened V by 5 bases and J by 5 bases, and 8 bases separated the two germline ends. This CDR3 has 12 residues. Germline assignment: CDR1 MDHEN and CDR2 SYDVKM.